Shown below are 26 T cell receptor beta chains from a single sample sequenced in a study of identical twins listed by TCRdb under 2016. Preparation of the library involved 5' RACE. The sequencer listed for this sample is Illumina HiSeq 2000. TCRdb reprocessed the public reads (quality trimming at Q25 with fastp, clone calling with MiXCR) and kept in-frame beta chains. Each CDR3 protein appears once, grouped with its most common genes and DNA. For this sample there are about 890,000 distinct CDR3 sequences; roughly an eighth appear just once. About 1.5% of the sample lies in the top ten. The same sample was also used in a study of yellow fever vaccine responses in identical twins.

The sample comprised PBMCs. These receptors originate from a woman in her late teens or twenties in good health.

The chain has TRBV20-1 and TRBJ2-3; TRBD2 is a possible D gene (7 bases). Trimming pared 4 bases from V and 5 bases from J, leaving 16 bases between. This CDR3 is built from 14 residues. Germline V CDR1 and CDR2: DFQATT, SNEGSKA (reference sequence). The CDR3: CSATSGGLEDTQYF. The CDR3 DNA is TGCAGTGCTACATCCGGGGGGCTTGAAGATACGCAGTATTTT.

The J gene is TRBJ2-6, the V gene TRBV12-3 or TRBV12-4; the D gene is possibly TRBD1 (6 bases). With 3 bases removed from V and 0 bases from J, the gap between germline ends came to 15 bases. The CDR3 contains 18 residues. The CDR3 region is CASSLNRAVNSGANVLTF. The CDR3 DNA follows: TGTGCCAGCAGTTTGAACAGGGCCGTCAACTCTGGGGCCAACGTCCTGACTTTC.

The genes are TRBV18 and TRBJ2-7; D gene unclear. CDR1 is KGHSH, CDR2 LQKENI, per germline. The CDR3 sequence is 15 residues long. V lost 0 bases, J lost 7 bases, and 16 bases lay in between. CDR3 bases: TGTGCCAGCTCACCACCGGTCTCGGCAGGTGTGGAGCAGTACTTC. Its protein is CASSPPVSAGVEQYF.

This clonotype was observed a handful of times. The chain is built from TRBV7-8 and TRBJ2-1; 13 bases fit TRBD2. Trimming took 5 bases from V and 7 from J; bases not matched to a gene: 5. The CDR3 sequence is 15 residues long. Germline CDR1 SGHVS, CDR2 FQNEAQ. For the CDR3, the DNA is TGTGCCAGCAGCCAGGGACTAGCGGGACCAAATGAGCAGTTCTTC. This encodes CASSQGLAGPNEQFF.

This clonotype has at least ten counts. The chain joins TRBV12-3 or TRBV12-4 to TRBJ1-4; D possibly corresponds to TRBD1 (5 bases). V was pared by 5 bases and J by 5 bases, with 12 bases between. The CDR3 loop spans 14 amino acids. CDR3 amino acids: CASSEGRSNEKLFF. In nucleotides, the CDR3 is TGTGCCAGCAGTGAGGGACGGTCGAATGAAAAACTGTTTTTT.

This clonotype was seen ten or more times. This chain connects TRBV5-8 to TRBJ1-1; no reliable D call. With 0 bases removed from V and 0 bases from J, the gap between germline ends came to 9 bases. CDR1 is SGHTS, CDR2 YDEGEE, per germline. The length of the CDR3 is 15 residues. CDR3 nucleotide sequence: TGTGCCAGCAGCTTGGGGTCAGCTTTGAACACTGAAGCTTTCTTT. Encoded protein: CASSLGSALNTEAFF.

This clonotype has a count of ten or more. This sequence joins TRBV6-1 and TRBJ2-5; maybe TRBD2 (5 bases). Germline CDR1 and CDR2: MNHNS and SASEGT. V was cut by 8 bases and J by 7 bases, with 23 bases left in between. This CDR3 contains 15 residues. Here the CDR3 reads CASGRGLDGLGTQYF. As DNA, the CDR3 is TGTGCCAGCGGCCGAGGACTGGACGGATTGGGGACCCAGTACTTC.

The rearrangement uses TRBV6-2 or TRBV6-3 and TRBJ2-7; maybe TRBD1 (6 bases). The V gene lost 6 bases and the J gene lost 6 bases, with 24 bases spanning the gap. There are 16 residues in the CDR3. Germline V lookup: CDR1 MNHEY, CDR2 SVGEGT. CDR3 amino acids: CASSLPGTTIRGEQYV. The CDR3 bases are TGTGCCAGCAGCCTCCCCGGGACAACCATAAGGGGCGAGCAGTACGTC.

This clonotype was seen a handful of times. At one boundary the junction diverges from the germline segment, which might be a read error. The genes are TRBV18 and TRBJ1-5; 9 bases match TRBD1. Germline loops: CDR1 KGHSH, CDR2 LQKENI. The CDR3 totals 15 residues. CDR3 bases: TGTGCCAGCTCCCCACAGGGGGCGGTCAATCAGCCCCAGCATTTT. This sequence encodes CASSPQGAVNQPQHF.

The chain is built from TRBV28 and TRBJ1-5, with D possibly being TRBD1 (5 bases). V dropped 1 base and J dropped 6 bases, with 7 bases sitting between them. CDR1 and CDR2 (germline): MDHEN, SYDVKM. This CDR3 contains 13 residues. The CDR3 DNA follows: TGTGCCAGCAGTTTATCCAGGGCTCAGCCCCAGCATTTT. Translation gives CASSLSRAQPQHF.

The J gene is TRBJ2-7, the V gene TRBV7-2; 8 bases match TRBD2. CDR1 is SGHTA and CDR2 is FQGNSA in the germline V gene. The CDR3 has 15 amino acids. The junction had 7 bases not matched to a gene; V was cut back by 1 base and J by 5 bases. The DNA of the CDR3 is TGTGCCAGCAGCTTAGTTTCCCGGGGGGGCCACGAGCAGTACTTC. It encodes CASSLVSRGGHEQYF.

The sample holds many counts of this clonotype. The chain carries TRBV7-2 and TRBJ2-2; possible D gene TRBD1, 5 bases. Germline CDR1 SGHTA, CDR2 FQGNSA. Trimming pared 5 bases from V and 4 bases from J, leaving 11 bases between. The CDR3 has 14 amino acids. As DNA, the CDR3 is TGTGCCAGCAGCATTCAGGGTATCACCGGGGAGCTGTTTTTT. It codes for CASSIQGITGELFF.

This clonotype was seen more than once but under ten times. The rearrangement links TRBV3-1 to TRBJ2-5, with 13 bases aligning to TRBD2. The CDR3 consists of 16 residues. Trimming at V came to 8 bases and at J to 5 bases, leaving 11 bases not matched to a gene. CDR1 is LGHDT, CDR2 YNNKEL, per germline (reference sequence). The CDR3 sequence is CASGNLLAGGHETQYF. The CDR3 DNA is TGTGCCAGCGGTAACTTACTAGCGGGAGGGCATGAGACCCAGTACTTC.

This clonotype showed up many times. The J gene is TRBJ1-5, the V gene TRBV6-6; unclear D gene. Trimming removed 7 bases at V and 4 bases at J, with 11 bases between. The CDR3 runs 13 residues. CDR1 MNHNY and CDR2 SVGAGI come from the germline V gene (reference sequence). This CDR3 is CASTDLRNQPQHF. The DNA of the CDR3 is TGTGCCAGCACCGATCTCAGAAATCAGCCCCAGCATTTT.

This rearrangement joins TRBV5-1 to TRBJ2-3; D is undetermined. The CDR3 extends over 15 amino acids. Germline V gene sequence: CDR1 SGHRS, CDR2 YFSETQ. V gave up 0 bases and J gave up 1 base, with 9 bases separating them. CDR3 nucleotide sequence: TGCGCCAGCAGCTTGGTAGGCGGAGGCACAGATACGCAGTATTTT. Translation: CASSLVGGGTDTQYF.

The V and J genes are TRBV11-2 and TRBJ2-7; perhaps TRBD2 as D (5 bases). Germline CDR1 is SGHAT and CDR2 is FQNNGV. V shed 4 bases and J shed 4 bases, with 23 bases lying between them. This CDR3 comprises 17 residues. The CDR3 nucleotides read TGTGCCAGCAGCTCCCCCACGGTGGGGAGTCGGGGTTACGAGCAGTACTTC. The encoded protein is CASSSPTVGSRGYEQYF. Full variable domain (missing parts from reference TRBV11-2 and TRBJ2-7): EAGVAQSPRYKIIEKRQSVAFWCNPISGHATLYWYQQILGQGPKLLIQFQNNGVVDDSQLPKDRFSAERLKGVDSTLKIQPAKLEDSAVYLCASSSPTVGSRGYEQYFGPGTRLTVT.

This clonotype was seen more than once but under ten times. J is TRBJ2-5 and V is TRBV6-1; TRBD1 aligns across 7 bases. The V gene end was trimmed by 6 bases and the J gene end by 5 bases; junction bases not matched to a gene: 15. From germline, CDR1 is MNHNS and CDR2 SASEGT. CDR3 length: 16 amino acids. CDR3 region: CASSRDGTAKVETQYF. The CDR3 DNA reads as TGTGCCAGCAGCCGAGATGGGACAGCAAAAGTGGAGACCCAGTACTTC.

This clonotype appeared a few times. V is TRBV9 and J is TRBJ1-1; D may be TRBD1 (5 bases). Germline V gene lookup returns CDR1 SGDLS and CDR2 YYNGEE. Between the trimmed V and J ends, which lost 1 base and 0 bases, there was a span of 13 bases. The CDR3 sequence is 16 residues long. This CDR3 is CASSVTQGIMNTEAFF. The CDR3 region has the DNA TGTGCCAGCAGCGTAACCCAGGGAATCATGAACACTGAAGCTTTCTTT.

J is TRBJ2-3 and V is TRBV12-3 or TRBV12-4; 7 bases line up with TRBD2. This CDR3 spans 15 amino acids. Trimming cost V 4 bases and J 3 bases; bases outside gene matches: 7. The CDR3 bases are TGTGCCAGCAGTTCCTCGGGGAGGGTAACAGATACGCAGTATTTT. It yields the protein CASSSSGRVTDTQYF.

V is TRBV20-1 and J is TRBJ1-2, with TRBD1 matching over 7 bases. The CDR3 runs 18 residues. J lost 4 bases, V lost 0 bases, and 17 bases had no gene match. The germline V gene has CDR1 DFQATT and CDR2 SNEGSKA (reference sequence). The CDR3 DNA sequence: TGCAGTGCTAGAGATGGTTATACAAAGGGACAGCCACTCTATGGCTACACCTTC. This gives the protein CSARDGYTKGQPLYGYTF.

The DNA of the CDR3 is TGCGCCAGCAGCTCAGGACTAGCGGGAGGGCTCTCCGAGCAGTACTTC. Translated, it gives CASSSGLAGGLSEQYF. The rearrangement uses TRBV5-1 and TRBJ2-7, with TRBD2 matching 15 bases. Germline V gene lookup returns CDR1 SGHRS and CDR2 YFSETQ. CDR3 length: 16 amino acids. V lost 3 bases to trimming and J lost 6 bases; unmatched junction nucleotides: 7.

The rearrangement uses TRBV7-2 and TRBJ2-5; 9 positions match TRBD1. Germline trimming cut 6 bases from V and 5 bases from J; bases unmatched to any gene: 7. Germline CDR1 is SGHTA and CDR2 is FQGNSA. The CDR3 contains 14 residues. The chain's CDR3 is CASRSNRGLETQYF. CDR3 nucleotides: TGTGCCAGCAGATCGAACAGGGGGCTCGAGACCCAGTACTTC.

The table lists this clonotype with a few counts. The V and J genes are TRBV29-1 and TRBJ1-1; a possible D gene is TRBD1 (5 bases). V dropped 3 bases and J dropped 3 bases, with 8 bases sitting between them. The CDR3 sequence is 12 residues long. The germline V gene encodes CDR1 SQVTM and CDR2 ANQGSEA. The CDR3 sequence is CSVEGVDTEAFF. The CDR3 coding sequence is TGCAGCGTTGAGGGGGTTGACACTGAAGCTTTCTTT.

This clonotype was detected a few times. The J gene is TRBJ2-3, the V gene TRBV2; unclear D gene. The V end was cut by 9 bases, the J end by 1 base, with 2 bases between. This CDR3 contains 10 residues. Germline loops: CDR1 SNHLY, CDR2 FYNNEI. The CDR3 DNA sequence: TGTGCCAGGGGCACAGATACGCAGTATTTT. Translation: CARGTDTQYF.

In this sample, this clonotype turned up a few times. The rearrangement uses TRBV6-2 or TRBV6-3 and TRBJ1-1, with 8 bases matching TRBD1. V lost 5 bases, J lost 0 bases, and 8 bases stayed unmatched. This CDR3 has 16 residues. Germline values: CDR1 MNHEY, CDR2 SVGEGT. CDR3 region: CASSTSPGQVNTEAFF. CDR3 bases: TGTGCCAGCAGTACATCCCCGGGACAGGTGAACACTGAAGCTTTCTTT.

The genes are TRBV29-1 and TRBJ2-2, with 14 bases fitting TRBD2. This CDR3 comprises 16 residues. The trim removed 7 bases at V and 2 bases at J, leaving 6 bases unmatched. Germline V gene lookup returns CDR1 SQVTM and CDR2 ANQGSEA. CDR3 nucleotide sequence: TGCAGCGCCCTGACTAGCGGGAGGGGCAACACCGGGGAGCTGTTTTTT. Protein sequence: CSALTSGRGNTGELFF.